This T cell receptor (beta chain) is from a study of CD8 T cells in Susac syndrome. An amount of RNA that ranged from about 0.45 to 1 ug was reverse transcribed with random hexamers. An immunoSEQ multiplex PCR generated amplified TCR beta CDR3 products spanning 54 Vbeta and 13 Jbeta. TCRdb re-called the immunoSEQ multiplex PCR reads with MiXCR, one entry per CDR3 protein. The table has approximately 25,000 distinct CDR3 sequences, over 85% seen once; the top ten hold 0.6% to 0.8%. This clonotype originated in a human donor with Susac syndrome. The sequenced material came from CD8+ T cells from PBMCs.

The CDR3 DNA follows: TGTGCCAGCAGCTTAGCGGGGCCCTTGCACTGGGAGCTGTTTTTT. It specifies CASSLAGPLHWELFF. The V gene is TRBV7-9, the J gene TRBJ2-2; D perhaps matches TRBD1 (5 bases). Germline loops: CDR1 SEHNR, CDR2 FQNEAQ (reference sequence). Deletions cut 0 bases from V and 9 bases from J, with 14 bases between. This CDR3 has 15 residues.